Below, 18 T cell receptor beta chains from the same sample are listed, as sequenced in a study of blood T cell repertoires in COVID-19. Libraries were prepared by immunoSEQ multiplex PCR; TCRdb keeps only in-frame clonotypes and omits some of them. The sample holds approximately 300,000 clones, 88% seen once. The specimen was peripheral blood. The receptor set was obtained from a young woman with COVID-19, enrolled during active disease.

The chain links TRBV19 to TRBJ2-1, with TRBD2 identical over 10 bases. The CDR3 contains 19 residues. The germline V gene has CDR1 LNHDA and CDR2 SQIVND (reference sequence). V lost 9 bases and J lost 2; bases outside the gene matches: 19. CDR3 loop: CASTRLGLAGGIPYNEQFF. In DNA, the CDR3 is TGTGCCAGCACGAGGCTTGGTTTAGCGGGAGGCATCCCCTACAATGAGCAGTTCTTC.

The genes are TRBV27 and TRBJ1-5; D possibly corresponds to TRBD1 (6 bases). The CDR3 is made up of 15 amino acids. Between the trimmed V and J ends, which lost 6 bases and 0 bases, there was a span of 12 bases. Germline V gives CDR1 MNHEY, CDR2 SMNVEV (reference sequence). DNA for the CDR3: TGTGCCAGCAGCCCGGACAGTTATAGCAATCAGCCCCAGCATTTT. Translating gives CASSPDSYSNQPQHF.

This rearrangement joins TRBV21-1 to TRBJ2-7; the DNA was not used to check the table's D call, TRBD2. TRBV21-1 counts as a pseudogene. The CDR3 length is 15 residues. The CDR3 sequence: CASRGGLQLAYEQYF. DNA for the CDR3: TGTGCCAGCAGGGGGGGTCTTCAGCTCGCCTACGAGCAGTACTTC.

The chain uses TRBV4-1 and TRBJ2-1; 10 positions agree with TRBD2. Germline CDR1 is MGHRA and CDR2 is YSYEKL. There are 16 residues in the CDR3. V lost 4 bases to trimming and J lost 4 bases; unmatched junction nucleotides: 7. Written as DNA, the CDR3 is TGCGCCAGCAGCCCGGAGACTAGCGGGCTTTACAATGAGCAGTTCTTC. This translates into CASSPETSGLYNEQFF.

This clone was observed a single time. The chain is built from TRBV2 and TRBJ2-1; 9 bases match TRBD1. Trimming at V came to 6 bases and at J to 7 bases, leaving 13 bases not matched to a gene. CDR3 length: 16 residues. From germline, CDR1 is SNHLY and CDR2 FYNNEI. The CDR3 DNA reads TGTGCCAGCAGCGGCGGGACAGGGCCCCTCGGGAATGAGCAGTTCTTC. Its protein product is CASSGGTGPLGNEQFF.

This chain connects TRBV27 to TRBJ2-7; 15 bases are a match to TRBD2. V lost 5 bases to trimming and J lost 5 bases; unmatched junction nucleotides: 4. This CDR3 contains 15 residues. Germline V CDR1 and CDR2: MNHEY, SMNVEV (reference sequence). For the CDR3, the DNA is TGTGCCAGCAGTCCCGGGACTAGCGGGAGGAACGAGCAGTACTTC. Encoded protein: CASSPGTSGRNEQYF.

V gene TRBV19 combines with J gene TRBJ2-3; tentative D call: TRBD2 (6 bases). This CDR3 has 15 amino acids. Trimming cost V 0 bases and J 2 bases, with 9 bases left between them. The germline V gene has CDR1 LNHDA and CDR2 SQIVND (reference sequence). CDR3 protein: CASSIEGGYTDTQYF. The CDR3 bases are TGTGCCAGTAGTATAGAGGGGGGTTACACAGATACGCAGTATTTT.

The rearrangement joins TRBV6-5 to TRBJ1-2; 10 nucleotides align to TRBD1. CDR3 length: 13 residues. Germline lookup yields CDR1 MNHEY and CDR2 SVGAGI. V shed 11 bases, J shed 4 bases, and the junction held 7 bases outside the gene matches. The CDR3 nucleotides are TGTGCCTCCCGGGACAGGGGCATCTATGGCTACACCTTC. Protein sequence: CASRDRGIYGYTF.

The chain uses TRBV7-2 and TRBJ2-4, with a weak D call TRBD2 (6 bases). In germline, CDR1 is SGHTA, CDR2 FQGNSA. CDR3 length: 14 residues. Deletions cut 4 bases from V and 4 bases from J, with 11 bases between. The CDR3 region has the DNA TGTGCCAGCAGCTCCGGGAGCTATAAAAACATTCAGTACTTC. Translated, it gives CASSSGSYKNIQYF.

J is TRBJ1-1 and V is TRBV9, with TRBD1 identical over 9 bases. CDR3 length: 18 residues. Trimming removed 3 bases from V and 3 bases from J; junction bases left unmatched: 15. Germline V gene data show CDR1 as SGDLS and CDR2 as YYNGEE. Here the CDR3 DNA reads TGTGCCAGCAGCGATCACCGGGACAGGGTTTTGAAGGACACTGAAGCTTTCTTT. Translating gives CASSDHRDRVLKDTEAFF.

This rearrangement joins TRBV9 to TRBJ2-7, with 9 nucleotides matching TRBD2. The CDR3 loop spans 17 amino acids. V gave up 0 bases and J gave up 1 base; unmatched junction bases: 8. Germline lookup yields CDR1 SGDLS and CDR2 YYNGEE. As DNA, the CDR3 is TGTGCCAGCAGCGTAGGGACTAGCGCCCTCGGGTCCTACGAGCAGTACTTC. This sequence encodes CASSVGTSALGSYEQYF.

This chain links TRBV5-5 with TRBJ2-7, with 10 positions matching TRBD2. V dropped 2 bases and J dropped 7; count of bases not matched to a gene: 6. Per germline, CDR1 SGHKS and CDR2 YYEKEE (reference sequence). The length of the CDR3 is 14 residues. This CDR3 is CASSLLAGSWEQYF. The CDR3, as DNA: TGTGCCAGCAGCTTACTAGCGGGAAGTTGGGAGCAGTACTTC.

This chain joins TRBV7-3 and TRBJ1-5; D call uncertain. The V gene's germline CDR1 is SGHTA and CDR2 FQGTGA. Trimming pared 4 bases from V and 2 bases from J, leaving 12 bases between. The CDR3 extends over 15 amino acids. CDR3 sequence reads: CASSSPKRGNQPQHF. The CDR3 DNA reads TGTGCCAGCAGCTCCCCGAAGAGGGGCAATCAGCCCCAGCATTTT. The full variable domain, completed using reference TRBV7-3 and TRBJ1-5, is GAGVSQTPSNKVTEKGKYVELRCDPISGHTALYWYRQSLGQGPEFLIYFQGTGAADDSGLPNDRFFAVRPEGSVSTLKIQRTERGDSAVYLCASSSPKRGNQPQHFGDGTRLSIL.

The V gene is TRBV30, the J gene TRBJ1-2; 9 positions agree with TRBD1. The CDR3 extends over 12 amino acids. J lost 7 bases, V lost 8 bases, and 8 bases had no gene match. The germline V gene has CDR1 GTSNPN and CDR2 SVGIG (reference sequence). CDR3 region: CAGLQGAVGYTF. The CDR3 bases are TGTGCCGGACTACAGGGGGCGGTTGGCTACACCTTC.

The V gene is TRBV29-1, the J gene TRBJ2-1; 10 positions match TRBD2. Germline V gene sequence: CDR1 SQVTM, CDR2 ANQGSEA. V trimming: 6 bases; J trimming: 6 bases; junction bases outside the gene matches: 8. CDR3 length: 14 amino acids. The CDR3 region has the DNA TGCAGCGTGGGGGGAATAGCGGGAGGCAATGAGCAGTTCTTC. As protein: CSVGGIAGGNEQFF.

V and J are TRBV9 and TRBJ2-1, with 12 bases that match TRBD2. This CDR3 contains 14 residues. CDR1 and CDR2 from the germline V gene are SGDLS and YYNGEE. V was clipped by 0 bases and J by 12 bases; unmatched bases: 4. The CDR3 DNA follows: TGTGCCAGCAGCGTAGATGCTAGCGGGAGGGGGCAGTTCTTC. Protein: CASSVDASGRGQFF. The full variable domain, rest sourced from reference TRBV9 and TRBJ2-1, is DSGVTQTPKHLITATGQRVTLRCSPRSGDLSVYWYQQSLDQGLQFLIQYYNGEERAKGNILERFSAQQFPDLHSELNLSSLELGDSALYFCASSVDASGRGQFFGPGTRLTVL.

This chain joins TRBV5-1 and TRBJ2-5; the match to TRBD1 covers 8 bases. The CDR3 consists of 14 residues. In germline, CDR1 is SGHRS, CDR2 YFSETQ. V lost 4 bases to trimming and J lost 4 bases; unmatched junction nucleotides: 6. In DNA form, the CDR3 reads TGCGCCAGCAGCCTCGGACAGGGAGGAGAGACCCAGTACTTC. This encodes CASSLGQGGETQYF.

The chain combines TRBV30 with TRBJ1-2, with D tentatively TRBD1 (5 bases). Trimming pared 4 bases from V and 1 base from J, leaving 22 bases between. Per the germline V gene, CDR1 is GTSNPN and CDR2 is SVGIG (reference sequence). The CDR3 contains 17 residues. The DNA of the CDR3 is TGTGCCTGGAAAGTTACCCTAGACAGCCTTATTAACTATGGCTACACCTTC. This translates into CAWKVTLDSLINYGYTF.